These T cell receptor beta chains were read from a single sample in a study of beta chain features in type 1 diabetes. The data were produced by immunoSEQ multiplex PCR, yet TCRdb's version contains in-frame clones alone and is incomplete. The sample holds roughly 310,000 clones, approximately 11% seen once. The sequencing sample was made of naive CD4+ T cells from blood. These receptors all stem from a woman in her twenties or thirties in good health. Each CDR3 is given with its conserved first and last residue.

j_call cdr3_length v_call cdr3_aa
TRBJ2-7 12 TRBV30 CAGDRETYEQYF
TRBJ2-5 11 TRBV5-1 CASSLEGDQYF
TRBJ2-3 12 TRBV21-1 CASRTNTDTQYF
TRBJ2-1 17 TRBV9 CASSPRWLAGSYNEQFF
TRBJ2-5 16 TRBV4-2 CASSQPGAKYQETQYF
TRBJ2-7 17 TRBV4-3 CASSQDLVGGPVDEQYF
TRBJ1-1 16 TRBV5-1 CASSLVPRGGMFEAFF
TRBJ2-3 16 TRBV7-2 CASSSPLAGGVDTQYF
TRBJ2-1 12 TRBV29-1 CSVGLAEGEQFF
TRBJ2-7 17 TRBV7-3 CASSLGGWGRSSYEQYF
TRBJ2-7 15 TRBV28 CASSSPPDRAHEQYF
TRBJ2-7 15 TRBV5-1 CASSLTSGLSYEQYF
TRBJ1-1 14 TRBV7-2 CASSLAVGTGEAFF